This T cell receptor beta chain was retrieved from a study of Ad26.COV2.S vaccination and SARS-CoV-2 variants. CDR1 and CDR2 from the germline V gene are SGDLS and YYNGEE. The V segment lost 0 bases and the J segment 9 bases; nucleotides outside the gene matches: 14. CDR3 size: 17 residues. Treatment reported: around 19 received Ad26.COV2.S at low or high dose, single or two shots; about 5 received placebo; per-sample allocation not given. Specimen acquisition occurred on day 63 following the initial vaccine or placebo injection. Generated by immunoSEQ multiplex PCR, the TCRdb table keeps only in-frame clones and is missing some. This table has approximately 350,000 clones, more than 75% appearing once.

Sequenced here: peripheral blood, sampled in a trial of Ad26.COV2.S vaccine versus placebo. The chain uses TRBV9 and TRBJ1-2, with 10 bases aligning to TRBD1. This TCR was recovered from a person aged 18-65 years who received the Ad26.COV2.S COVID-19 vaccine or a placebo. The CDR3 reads CASSVDSRVGTGDRYTF. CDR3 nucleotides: TGTGCCAGCAGCGTAGACTCAAGGGTCGGGACAGGGGATCGCTACACCTTC.